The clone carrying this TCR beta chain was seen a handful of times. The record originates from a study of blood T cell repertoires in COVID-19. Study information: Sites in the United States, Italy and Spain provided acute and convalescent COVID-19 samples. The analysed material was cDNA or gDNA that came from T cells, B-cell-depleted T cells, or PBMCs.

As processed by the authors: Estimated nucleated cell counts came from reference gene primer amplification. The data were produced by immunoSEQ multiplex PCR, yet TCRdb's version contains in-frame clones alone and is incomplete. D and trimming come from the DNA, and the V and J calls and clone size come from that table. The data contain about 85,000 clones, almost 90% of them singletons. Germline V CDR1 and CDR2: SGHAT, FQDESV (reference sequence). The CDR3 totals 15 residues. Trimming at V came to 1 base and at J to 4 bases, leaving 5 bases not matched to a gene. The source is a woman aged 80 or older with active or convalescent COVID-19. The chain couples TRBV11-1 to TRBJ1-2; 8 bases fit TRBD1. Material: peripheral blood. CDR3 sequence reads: CASSLDRGSPYGYTF. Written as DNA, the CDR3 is TGTGCCAGCAGCTTAGACAGGGGGTCCCCCTATGGCTACACCTTC.